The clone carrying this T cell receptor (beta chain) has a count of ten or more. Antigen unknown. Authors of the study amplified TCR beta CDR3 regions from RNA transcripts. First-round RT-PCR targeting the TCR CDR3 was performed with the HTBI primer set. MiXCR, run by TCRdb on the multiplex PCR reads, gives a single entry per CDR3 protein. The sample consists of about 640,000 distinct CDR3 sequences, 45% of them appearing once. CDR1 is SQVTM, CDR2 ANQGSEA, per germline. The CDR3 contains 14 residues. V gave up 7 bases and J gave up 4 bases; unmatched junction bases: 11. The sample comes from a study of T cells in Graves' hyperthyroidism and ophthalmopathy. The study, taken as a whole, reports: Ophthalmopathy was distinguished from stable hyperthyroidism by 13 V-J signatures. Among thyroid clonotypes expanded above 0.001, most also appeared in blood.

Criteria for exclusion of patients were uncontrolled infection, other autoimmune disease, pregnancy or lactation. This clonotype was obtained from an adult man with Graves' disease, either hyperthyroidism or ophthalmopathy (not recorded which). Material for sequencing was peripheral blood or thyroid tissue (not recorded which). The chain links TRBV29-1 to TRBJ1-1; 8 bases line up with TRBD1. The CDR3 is CSAPLDRDATEAFF. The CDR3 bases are TGCAGCGCACCCCTGGACAGGGATGCCACTGAAGCTTTCTTT.